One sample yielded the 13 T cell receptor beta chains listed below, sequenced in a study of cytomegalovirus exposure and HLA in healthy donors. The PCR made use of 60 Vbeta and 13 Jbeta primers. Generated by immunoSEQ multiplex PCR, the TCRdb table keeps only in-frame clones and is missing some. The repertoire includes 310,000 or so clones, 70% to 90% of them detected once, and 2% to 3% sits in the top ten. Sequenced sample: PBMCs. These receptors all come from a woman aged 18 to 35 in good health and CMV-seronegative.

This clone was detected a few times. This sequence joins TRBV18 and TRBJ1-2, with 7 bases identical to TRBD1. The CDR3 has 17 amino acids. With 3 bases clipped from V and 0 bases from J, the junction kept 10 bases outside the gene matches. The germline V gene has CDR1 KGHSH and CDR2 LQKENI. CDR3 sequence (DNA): TGTGCCAGCTCACCTATGACAGGGACCGAAGCTAACTATGGCTACACCTTC. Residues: CASSPMTGTEANYGYTF.

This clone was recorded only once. CDR3 DNA sequence: TGCGCCAGCAGCGAAGGACAGGGTATAGGTAGGACTGAAGCTTTCTTT. Translation: CASSEGQGIGRTEAFF. The V gene is TRBV5-1, the J gene TRBJ1-1, with 8 bases matching TRBD1. Looked up from germline, CDR1 is SGHRS and CDR2 is YFSETQ. V lost 4 bases to trimming and J lost 5 bases; unmatched junction nucleotides: 13. This CDR3 is 16 amino acids long. The variable domain in full, with the rest retrieved from reference TRBV5-1 and TRBJ1-1, is KAGVTQTPRYLIKTRGQQVTLSCSPISGHRSVSWYQQTPGQGLQFLFEYFSETQRNKGNFPGRFSGRQFSNSRSEMNVSTLELGDSALYLCASSEGQGIGRTEAFFGQGTRLTVV.

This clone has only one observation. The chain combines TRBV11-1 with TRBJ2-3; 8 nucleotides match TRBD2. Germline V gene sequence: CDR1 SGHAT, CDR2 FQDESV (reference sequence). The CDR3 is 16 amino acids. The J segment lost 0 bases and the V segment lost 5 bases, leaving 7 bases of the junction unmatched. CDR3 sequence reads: CASSERGGSSTDTQYF. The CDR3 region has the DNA TGTGCCAGCAGCGAACGGGGGGGTTCGAGCACAGATACGCAGTATTTT.

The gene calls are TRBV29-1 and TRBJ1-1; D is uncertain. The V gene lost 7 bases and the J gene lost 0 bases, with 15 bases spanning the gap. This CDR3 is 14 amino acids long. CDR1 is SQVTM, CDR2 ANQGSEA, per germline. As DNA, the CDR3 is TGCAGCGCCCCCGATTTCGGGATGAACACTGAAGCTTTCTTT. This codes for CSAPDFGMNTEAFF.

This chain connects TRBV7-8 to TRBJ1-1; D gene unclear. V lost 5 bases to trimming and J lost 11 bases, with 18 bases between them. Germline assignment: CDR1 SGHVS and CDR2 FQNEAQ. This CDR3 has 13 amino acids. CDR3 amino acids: CASSGRPRLSAFF. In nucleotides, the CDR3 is TGTGCCAGCAGCGGCCGACCTAGGTTGTCGGCTTTCTTT.

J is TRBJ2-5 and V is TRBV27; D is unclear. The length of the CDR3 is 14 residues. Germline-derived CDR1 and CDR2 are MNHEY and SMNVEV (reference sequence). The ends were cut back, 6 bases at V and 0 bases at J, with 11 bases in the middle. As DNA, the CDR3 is TGTGCCAGCAGGAAAGAACTCTACCAAGAGACCCAGTACTTC. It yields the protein CASRKELYQETQYF.

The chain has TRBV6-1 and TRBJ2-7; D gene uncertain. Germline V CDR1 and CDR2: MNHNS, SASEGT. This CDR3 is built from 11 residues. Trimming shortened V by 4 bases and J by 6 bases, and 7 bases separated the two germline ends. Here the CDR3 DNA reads TGTGCCAGCAGTGGCGTCCCCGAGCAGTACTTC. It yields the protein CASSGVPEQYF.

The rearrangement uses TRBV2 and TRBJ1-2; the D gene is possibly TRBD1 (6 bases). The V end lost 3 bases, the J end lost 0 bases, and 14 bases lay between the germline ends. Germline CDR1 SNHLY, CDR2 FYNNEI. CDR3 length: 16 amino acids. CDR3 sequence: CASSESGGEANYGYTF. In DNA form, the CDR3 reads TGTGCCAGCAGTGAGTCGGGGGGCGAAGCTAACTATGGCTACACCTTC. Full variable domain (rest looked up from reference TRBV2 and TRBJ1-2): EPEVTQTPSHQVTQMGQEVILRCVPISNHLYFYWYRQILGQKVEFLVSFYNNEISEKSEIFDDQFSVERPDGSNFTLKIRSTKLEDSAMYFCASSESGGEANYGYTFGSGTRLTVV.

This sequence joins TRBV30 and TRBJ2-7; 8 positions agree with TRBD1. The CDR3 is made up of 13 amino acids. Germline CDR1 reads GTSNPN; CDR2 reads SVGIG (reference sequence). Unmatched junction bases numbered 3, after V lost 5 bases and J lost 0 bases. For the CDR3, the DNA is TGTGCCTGGGAGGGACAGGTCTCCTACGAGCAGTACTTC. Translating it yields CAWEGQVSYEQYF.

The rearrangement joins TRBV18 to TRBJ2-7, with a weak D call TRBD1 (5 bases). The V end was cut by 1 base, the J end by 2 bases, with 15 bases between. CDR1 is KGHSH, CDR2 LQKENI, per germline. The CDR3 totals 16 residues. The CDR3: CASSPLRQGNPYEQYF. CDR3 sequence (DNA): TGTGCCAGCTCACCACTCCGGCAGGGCAACCCCTACGAGCAGTACTTC.

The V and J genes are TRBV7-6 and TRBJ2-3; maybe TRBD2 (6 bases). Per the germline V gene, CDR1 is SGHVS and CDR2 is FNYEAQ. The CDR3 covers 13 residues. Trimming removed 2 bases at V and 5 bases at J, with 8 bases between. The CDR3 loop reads CASSLNGGDTQYF. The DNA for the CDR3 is TGTGCCAGCAGCTTAAACGGGGGAGATACGCAGTATTTT.

CDR3 DNA sequence: TGTGCCATCAGTGAGTCAGGGGCATCTCCTTACCTCTCTGGAAACACCATATATTTT. This encodes CAISESGASPYLSGNTIYF. The chain uses TRBV10-3 and TRBJ1-3; maybe TRBD1 (5 bases). This CDR3 contains 19 residues. Trimming left V 0 bases short and J 0 bases short, with 18 bases between. Germline values: CDR1 ENHRY, CDR2 SYGVKD.

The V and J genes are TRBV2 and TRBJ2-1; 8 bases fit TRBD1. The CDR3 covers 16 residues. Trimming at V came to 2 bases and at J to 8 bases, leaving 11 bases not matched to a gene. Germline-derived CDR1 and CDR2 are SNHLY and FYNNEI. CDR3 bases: TGTGCCAGCAGTGAACCAAGGACAGGGAAGGAGGATGAGCAGTTCTTC. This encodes CASSEPRTGKEDEQFF.